This TCR beta chain was identified in a study of response to subunit inactivated influenza vaccine. Whole-study results and caveats: The authors suggested that few new T cells are recruited per seasonal influenza vaccination.

This clonotype was observed a few times. No antigen is known for it. A clone one base away is much larger, so this may be a read error. Each CDR3 protein is one row after TCRdb ran MiXCR on the RT-PCR reads. This sample has hundreds of thousands of distinct CDR3 sequences, with 7.6% found just once. The CDR3 totals 16 residues. The sequence was collected from a man in his fifties or sixties who received an inactivated influenza vaccine. The sequenced sample was PBMCs from blood, obtained 23 months after vaccination. The genes are TRBV12-3 or TRBV12-4 and TRBJ1-5, with D perhaps matching TRBD1 (6 bases). The CDR3 sequence: CAGSTQGGHSNQPQHF. For the CDR3, the DNA is TGTGCCGGCAGCACACAGGGTGGTCATAGCAATCAGCCCCAGCATTTT.